Shown below are 14 T cell receptor beta chains from a single sample sequenced in a study of CD8+CD57+ T cells in acquired aplastic anemia. The study profiled TCR beta VDJ and CDR3 using genomic DNA as template. MiXCR, applied by TCRdb to the reads, yields one record per CDR3 protein. The top ten hold around 8% of the sample, which has around 250,000 distinct CDR3 sequences, 56% seen once. The material sequenced was sorted CD4+, CD8+, or CD8+CD57+ T cells (not recorded which) from PBMCs. The receptors were sampled from a human donor with severe aplastic anemia or a healthy control (not recorded which).

This sequence joins TRBV29-1 and TRBJ2-2; TRBD2 aligns across 7 bases. The V gene's germline CDR1 is SQVTM and CDR2 ANQGSEA. The CDR3 runs to 13 residues. The CDR3 DNA is TGCAGTGTGGGGGGGAGTGGCACCGGGGAGCTGTTTTTT. Translation: CSVGGSGTGELFF.

V gene TRBV20-1 combines with J gene TRBJ2-3; D is possibly TRBD1 (6 bases). From germline, CDR1 is DFQATT and CDR2 SNEGSKA (reference sequence). This CDR3 has 13 amino acids. With 0 bases removed from V and 3 bases from J, the gap between germline ends came to 7 bases. CDR3 sequence (DNA): TGCAGTGCTAGAGATGGACAGACAGATACGCAGTATTTT. Amino acid sequence: CSARDGQTDTQYF.

This clonotype has a count of ten or more. The chain combines TRBV27 with TRBJ1-5, with D possibly matching TRBD1 (5 bases). Germline CDR1 MNHEY, CDR2 SMNVEV (reference sequence). CDR3 length equals 14 residues. V was trimmed by 5 bases and J by 11 bases, leaving 19 bases between them. CDR3 DNA sequence: TGTGCCAGCAGTACGGGGCAGGCCGGAAGGTCCCAGCATTTT. This translates into CASSTGQAGRSQHF.

The chain combines TRBV20-1 with TRBJ1-1, with 7 bases fitting TRBD1. Trimming cost V 2 bases and J 2 bases; bases outside gene matches: 11. Per the germline V gene, CDR1 is DFQATT and CDR2 is SNEGSKA (reference sequence). There are 16 residues in the CDR3. The CDR3 loop is CSARMETGTFNTEAFF. The CDR3 DNA follows: TGCAGTGCTAGAATGGAGACAGGGACATTTAACACTGAAGCTTTCTTT.

This clonotype was counted only a few times. The chain carries TRBV3-1 and TRBJ1-2; D remains ambiguous. Germline lookup yields CDR1 LGHDT and CDR2 YNNKEL (reference sequence). The length of the CDR3 is 14 residues. V was pared by 1 base and J by 8 bases, with 14 bases between. CDR3 in DNA: TGTGCCAGCAGCCAAGCACTGGGGAGCGAAGGCTACACCTTC. Protein product: CASSQALGSEGYTF. Based on the CDR3 plus reference TRBV3-1 and TRBJ1-2, the full variable domain is DTAVSQTPKYLVTQMGNDKSIKCEQNLGHDTMYWYKQDSKKFLKIMFSYNNKELIINETVPNRFSPKSPDKAHLNLHINSLELGDSAVYFCASSQALGSEGYTFGSGTRLTVV.

This chain uses TRBV12-3 or TRBV12-4 with TRBJ1-6; D gene uncertain. The CDR3 has 14 residues. Trimming left V 6 bases short and J 7 bases short, with 13 bases between. The CDR3 DNA reads TGTGCCAGCAGGGAACCAGGCTACAATTCACCCCTCCACTTT. Translating it yields CASREPGYNSPLHF.

The sample holds many counts of this clonotype. The chain recombines TRBV27 with TRBJ2-1; D gene unclear. The CDR3 contains 14 residues. Per the germline V gene, CDR1 is MNHEY and CDR2 is SMNVEV (reference sequence). V gave up 5 bases and J gave up 4 bases, with 12 bases separating them. The CDR3 coding sequence is TGTGCCAGCAGTCCCGGCTCTATGTACAATGAGCAGTTCTTC. This gives the protein CASSPGSMYNEQFF.

V and J are TRBV18 and TRBJ2-7; D unresolved. Germline values: CDR1 KGHSH, CDR2 LQKENI. V shed 3 bases and J shed 5 bases, with 11 bases lying between them. CDR3 size: 13 residues. The CDR3 loop reads CASSPGYGHEQYF. The CDR3 region has the DNA TGTGCCAGCTCACCCGGTTATGGCCACGAGCAGTACTTC. The whole variable domain, filled in from reference TRBV18 and TRBJ2-7, reads NAGVMQNPRHLVRRRGQEARLRCSPMKGHSHVYWYRQLPEEGLKFMVYLQKENIIDESGMPKERFSAEFPKEGPSILRIQQVVRGDSAAYFCASSPGYGHEQYFGPGTRLTVT.

The rearrangement joins TRBV24-1 to TRBJ2-7; TRBD2 agrees at 13 bases. V lost 5 bases to trimming and J lost 7 bases; unmatched junction nucleotides: 4. Germline V gene data show CDR1 as KGHDR and CDR2 as SFDVKD. The CDR3 is 14 residues long. DNA for the CDR3: TGTGCCACCAGTGCGGGGACTAGCGGGACTGAGCAGTACTTC. Translated: CATSAGTSGTEQYF.

The V gene is TRBV20-1, the J gene TRBJ2-3; 9 bases are shared with TRBD2. The CDR3 spans 16 residues. V shed 1 base, J shed 0 bases, and the junction held 5 bases outside the gene matches. Germline V gene data show CDR1 as DFQATT and CDR2 as SNEGSKA (reference sequence). CDR3 DNA sequence: TGCAGTGCTAGAGTGGCTAGCGGGGTGAGCACAGATACGCAGTATTTT. Translation: CSARVASGVSTDTQYF.

As to this clonotype: A junction end diverges from the germline sequence, so it may reflect a read error. V and J are TRBV2 and TRBJ2-7; possible D gene TRBD1, 5 bases. The CDR3 spans 16 residues. Germline CDR1 SNHLY, CDR2 FYNNEI. CDR3 residues: CASISHRDSYSYEQHF. The CDR3 DNA follows: TGTGCCAGCATCTCACACCGAGACAGTTACTCCTACGAGCAGCACTTC.

In its sample, this clonotype was seen many times. The CDR3: CAWSGMTDYGYTF. The DNA of the CDR3 is TGTGCCTGGAGTGGTATGACGGACTATGGCTACACCTTC. The chain carries TRBV30 and TRBJ1-2; D is undetermined. Germline V gives CDR1 GTSNPN, CDR2 SVGIG (reference sequence). V was cut by 1 base and J by 3 bases, with 9 bases left in between. There are 13 residues in the CDR3.

The chain is built from TRBV14 and TRBJ1-1, with D possibly TRBD1 on 5 matching bases. This CDR3 is built from 16 residues. Germline V gene data show CDR1 as SGHDN and CDR2 as FVKESK. Between the trimmed V and J ends, which lost 0 bases and 0 bases, there was a span of 11 bases. CDR3 residues: CASSQDWGRMNTEAFF. The CDR3 DNA reads as TGTGCCAGCAGCCAAGATTGGGGACGTATGAACACTGAAGCTTTCTTT.

This clonotype was observed a few times. The chain uses TRBV10-3 and TRBJ2-3; D possibly matches TRBD1 or TRBD2 (5 bases each). Germline CDR1 ENHRY, CDR2 SYGVKD. The CDR3 sequence is 13 residues long. V was pared by 5 bases and J by 1 base, with 7 bases between. The CDR3 protein is CAISRDGTDTQYF. The CDR3 coding sequence is TGTGCCATCAGTCGGGACGGCACAGATACGCAGTATTTT.